This T cell receptor (beta chain) comes out of a study of shared clonotypes between healthy human individuals (dated by TCRdb to the early 2020s). About the full investigation: The cohort comprised two women and a few men aged 18 to 49 years. For each donor, CD4 naive and CD4 memory were each given three plates, CD8 naive was given two plates, and CD8 memory was given one plate. Blood TCR repertoires of five healthy adults were deeply sequenced to estimate repertoire size and the extent of clonotype sharing between individuals. To increase sequencing depth and limit assay-specific biases, different laboratories used diverse techniques to prepare libraries and sequence TCR repertoires. Each donor's leukapheresis produced roughly between roughly 0.85 and 9.5 billion PBMCs.

The donors were healthy, HIV-negative adults who had no recently reported acute infections or vaccinations. Every donor was a Caucasian adult living in Nashville, Tennessee, USA. Magnetic negative selection was used to enrich CD4+ T cells, after which naive cells were positively selected on CD45RA and the negative fraction became the memory subset. After blood collection by leukapheresis, PBMCs were isolated using Ficoll-Histopaque density gradient centrifugation and then cryopreserved in the vapor phase of liquid nitrogen. Purity and quantity of every magnetically sorted T cell population were checked by analytical flow cytometry. Genomic DNA was isolated from every sorted fraction and measured by UV absorbance on a Nanodrop 2000c. Trimming at the junction amounts to 5 bases on V and 5 bases on J, and the germline ends lie 18 bases apart. The CDR3 goes from the cysteine to the phenylalanine over 15 residues. Of the read, only the CDR3 DNA is kept; its 45 bases are in frame from base 1. CDR1 and CDR2 were assigned from the germline V gene as MDHEN and SYDVKM.

Using the deep immunoSEQ assay, multiplex PCR amplified TCR CDR3 regions from genomic DNA. Extracted genomic DNA from each cell subset was spread evenly across all wells of several immunoSEQ 96-well plates, with each plate serving as a replicate. For sorted subsets, each replicate PCR was loaded with 200 ng genomic DNA, equivalent to 30,000 or so T cell genomes. Purified libraries were measured with a Qubit 3.0 fluorometer, size-checked on a Bioanalyzer 2100, and measured again with the KAPA Library Quantification kit. Every immunoSEQ 96-well plate was sequenced on a dedicated single-read 150-cycle Illumina NextSeq 550 flow cell. The authors' analysis ran thus. Because the immunoSEQ output held only junctional sequences and lacked quality scores, the filtering could not match the filtering applied to full-length reads. To assign V/J genes and CDR3, sequences were annotated against IMGT germline references using PyIR, a Python wrapper for IgBLAST v1.9. Reads were removed for weak V/J assignments (E-value above 1e-6), missing CDR3, stop codons, out-of-frame junctions, or ambiguous translated residues. V3J clonotypes were defined as sequences sharing the same inferred V gene, J gene, and CDR3 amino acid sequence. Percentage overlap between repertoires was calculated by dividing the number of shared unique clonotypes by the size of the smaller repertoire. Richness of each repertoire was evaluated using RTK rarefaction, the Chao1 estimator, and Recon v2.1 estimates of unobserved clonotypes. Generation probabilities for all TCRbeta clonotypes obtained by the gDNA method from a handful of donors were computed using OLGA. The table comes from immuneACCESS by way of TCRdb, which keeps in-frame sequences with V and J called. Part of the clones is missing from these tables; in studies checked, under half for an unresolved V gene and the rest for unknown reasons. The D gene and trimming were derived from the DNA, and the V and J assignments and clone size from that table. The sample includes 2 million to 3 million clones, with 93% observed a single time. The leading ten clones occupy roughly 0.39% of the sample.

General findings and caveats noted by the study authors: Naive subsets generally had larger estimated clonotype richness than memory subsets did. Sharing across four donors was observed for approximately 5% of naive CD4, 3% to 4% of naive CD8, about 2.3% of memory CD4, and over 0.3% of memory CD8 clonotypes. Compared with non-shared clonotypes, the clonotypes found in all four sorted-subset donors had higher generation probabilities. Rarefaction of sorted-subset datasets indicated incomplete sequencing despite the large sequencing depth. Because the study included only a small number of donors, the genetic and exposure-history diversity represented was limited. Based on pairwise subsampling, the degree of clonotype sharing among donors was expected to be affected by sequencing depth. Sampling was restricted to blood, and TCR repertoires in tissue are likely to differ from TCR repertoires in blood.

Notes on this clone: Its target antigen remains unknown. Base qualities were left out, and no much larger clone turns up one base away.

The V and J genes are TRBV28 and TRBJ1-2; a tentative D match to TRBD1 spans 6 bases. The sequence came from a man aged 18 to 30 in good health. Some clones in this sample may be carry-over from other donors' samples. The sample comprised naive CD4+ T cells from PBMCs. The sample's cell subset or site label is to be understood as: CD45RA+ positively selected. The DNA reads as follows: TGTGCCAGCAGTCATCCAGGGGAAACAGGTTATGGCTACACCTTC. Protein translation: CASSHPGETGYGYTF.